Each of the 5 T cell receptor beta chains below was sequenced from the same sample in a study of T cell repertoires in cytomegalovirus infection. TCRdb reanalysed the reads using MiXCR and keeps one entry per CDR3 protein. The table lists 450,000 to 550,000 distinct CDR3 sequences, about 15% of them singletons. Sequenced input: CD8+ T cells from PBMCs. The receptor set was obtained from a human donor in good health (CMV status not recorded). Some clones in this sample may be carry-over from other donors' samples.

This chain connects TRBV14 to TRBJ1-1; 7 positions agree with TRBD1. The V and J ends lost 3 bases and 3 bases, in that order; junction bases with no gene match: 4. Germline V gene data show CDR1 as SGHDN and CDR2 as FVKESK. This CDR3 contains 14 residues. CDR3 loop: CASSHTGEDTEAFF. Here the CDR3 DNA reads TGTGCCAGCAGCCATACAGGGGAGGACACTGAAGCTTTCTTT.

This chain uses TRBV20-1 with TRBJ1-6; TRBD1 is a possible D gene (5 bases). The CDR3 extends over 13 amino acids. Deletions cut 5 bases from V and 5 bases from J, with 10 bases between. Looked up from germline, CDR1 is DFQATT and CDR2 is SNEGSKA (reference sequence). CDR3 coding DNA: TGCAGTGCTCACCGACAGAATAATTCACCCCTCCACTTT. It yields the protein CSAHRQNNSPLHF.

This clonotype was recorded a few times. The chain employs TRBV9 and TRBJ2-5; D uncertain. The germline V gene encodes CDR1 SGDLS and CDR2 YYNGEE. This CDR3 is 16 amino acids long. V was clipped by 1 base and J by 5 bases, with 18 bases between them. The CDR3 coding sequence is TGTGCCAGCAGCGTAAATCCGTTGAGAGAAGGCGAGACCCAGTACTTC. Its protein is CASSVNPLREGETQYF.

J is TRBJ2-1 and V is TRBV4-2, with 9 positions matching TRBD2. V lost 1 base to trimming and J lost 2 bases; unmatched junction nucleotides: 3. From germline, CDR1 is LGHNA and CDR2 YNFKEQ. This CDR3 spans 16 amino acids. CDR3 amino acids: CASSQGSSGTYNEQFF. CDR3 bases: TGTGCCAGCAGCCAAGGGTCTAGCGGGACCTACAATGAGCAGTTCTTC.

This clonotype was observed at least ten times. V gene TRBV27 combines with J gene TRBJ2-7; D gene unclear. The CDR3 sequence is 13 residues long. The germline V gene encodes CDR1 MNHEY and CDR2 SMNVEV (reference sequence). V was trimmed by 6 bases and J by 7 bases, leaving 16 bases between them. The chain's CDR3 is CASSRKMFEEQYF. DNA for the CDR3: TGTGCCAGCAGCCGTAAGATGTTTGAAGAGCAGTACTTC.